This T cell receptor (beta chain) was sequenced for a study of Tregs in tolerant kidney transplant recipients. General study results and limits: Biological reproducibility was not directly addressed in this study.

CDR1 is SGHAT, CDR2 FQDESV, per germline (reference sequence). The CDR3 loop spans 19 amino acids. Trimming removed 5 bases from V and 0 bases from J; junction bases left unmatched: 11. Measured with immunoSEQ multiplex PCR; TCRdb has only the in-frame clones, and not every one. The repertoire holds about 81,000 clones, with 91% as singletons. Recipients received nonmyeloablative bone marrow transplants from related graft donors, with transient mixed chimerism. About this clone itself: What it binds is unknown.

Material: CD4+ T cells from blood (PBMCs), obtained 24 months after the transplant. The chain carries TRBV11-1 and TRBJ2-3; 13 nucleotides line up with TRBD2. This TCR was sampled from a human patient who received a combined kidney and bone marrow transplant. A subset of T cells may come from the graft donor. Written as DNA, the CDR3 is TGTGCCAGCAGCAAAACTAGCGGGAGGGATCGGCAAAGCACAGATACGCAGTATTTT. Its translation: CASSKTSGRDRQSTDTQYF.